This T cell receptor beta chain was captured in a study of cytomegalovirus exposure and HLA in healthy donors. Study-level background: A subsequent analysis stated that the 100 to 150 validation repertoires were run on the same platform as the approximately 710 first-cohort repertoires. Study results and limitations: The investigators catalogued 150 to 200 TCR beta chains as cytomegalovirus-associated. There were some public TCRs occurring in many donors, but most TCR sequences were rare. Under in vitro conditions, a few CMV-associated chains were confirmed as specific for CMV antigens.

As for this clone: Its antigen is not known.

Here immunoSEQ multiplex PCR was the method, and the copy in TCRdb shows in-frame clones only, minus some. The repertoire consists of approximately 280,000 clones, with 88% occurring once and the leading ten covering approximately 0.9%. Material: PBMCs. This TCR derives from a woman between 18 and 30 years old in good health and CMV-seronegative.

The CDR3 sequence: CATSRVIGGNTIYF. CDR3 in DNA: TGTGCCACCAGCAGAGTAATCGGTGGAAACACCATATATTTT. J is TRBJ1-3 and V is TRBV15; D ambiguous. V gave up 1 base and J gave up 3 bases, with 7 bases separating them. The CDR3 is made up of 14 amino acids. Germline values: CDR1 LNHNV, CDR2 YYDKDF (reference sequence).